The 20 T cell receptor beta chains presented below share a single source sample, sequenced in a study of blood T cell repertoires in COVID-19. The data were produced by immunoSEQ multiplex PCR, yet TCRdb's version contains in-frame clones alone and is incomplete. Of a few hundred thousand clones listed, 88% are singletons. The specimen was peripheral blood. The receptors stem from a man between 60 and 75 years old who had recovered from COVID-19.

The chain combines TRBV29-1 with TRBJ2-1; D is undetermined. The germline CDR1 and CDR2 sequences are SQVTM and ANQGSEA. V gave up 3 bases and J gave up 1 base, with 13 bases separating them. The CDR3 totals 15 residues. CDR3 coding DNA: TGCAGCGTTGAGAAGTCATTCGGGTCCTACAATGAGCAGTTCTTC. Translated, it gives CSVEKSFGSYNEQFF.

This chain connects TRBV6-5 to TRBJ2-7; D might be TRBD1 (6 bases). The CDR3 spans 13 residues. CDR1 is MNHEY, CDR2 SVGAGI, per germline. Trimming removed 4 bases at V and 3 bases at J, with 10 bases between. Here the CDR3 reads CASSSGTIYEQYF. CDR3 DNA: TGTGCCAGCAGTTCCGGGACAATCTACGAGCAGTACTTC.

This clone appeared a single time. The chain is built from TRBV19 and TRBJ1-1; TRBD1 agrees at 10 bases. The CDR3 extends over 14 amino acids. Germline CDR1 LNHDA, CDR2 SQIVND (reference sequence). Germline trimming cut 6 bases from V and 4 bases from J; bases unmatched to any gene: 5. As DNA, the CDR3 is TGTGCCAGTAGCCCGAGGACAGGGGGCACTGAAGCTTTCTTT. Residues: CASSPRTGGTEAFF.

V usage is TRBV2 and J usage is TRBJ1-5; TRBD1 agrees at 9 bases. Germline trimming cut 6 bases from V and 1 base from J; bases unmatched to any gene: 4. Germline V CDR1 and CDR2: SNHLY, FYNNEI. CDR3 length: 15 residues. This CDR3 is CASRRGQGSNQPQHF. DNA for the CDR3: TGTGCCAGCAGACGGGGACAGGGCAGCAATCAGCCCCAGCATTTT. The whole variable domain, filled in from reference TRBV2 and TRBJ1-5, reads EPEVTQTPSHQVTQMGQEVILRCVPISNHLYFYWYRQILGQKVEFLVSFYNNEISEKSEIFDDQFSVERPDGSNFTLKIRSTKLEDSAMYFCASRRGQGSNQPQHFGDGTRLSIL.

This chain links TRBV3-1 (or the pseudogene TRBV3-2) with TRBJ1-1; TRBD1 might be the D (5 bases). Germline loops: CDR1 LGHDT, CDR2 YNNKEL (reference sequence). The V and J ends lost 1 base and 1 base respectively, with 16 bases between them. This CDR3 comprises 17 residues. This CDR3 reads CASSQVCGGEENTEAFF. In nucleotides, the CDR3 is TGTGCCAGCAGCCAAGTCTGCGGGGGGGAAGAGAACACTGAAGCTTTCTTT.

V is TRBV12-5 and J is TRBJ2-3, with a weak D call TRBD2 (5 bases). Germline CDR1 is LGHNT and CDR2 is FRNRAP. This CDR3 spans 12 amino acids. Trimming took 7 bases from V and 2 from J, leaving 7 bases between them. Here the CDR3 reads CASDGDTDTQYF. CDR3 nucleotides: TGTGCTAGTGACGGGGACACAGATACGCAGTATTTT.

J is TRBJ1-5 and V is TRBV2; 7 bases are a match to TRBD1. CDR3 length equals 15 residues. Per germline, CDR1 SNHLY and CDR2 FYNNEI. V shed 5 bases and J 9 bases; nucleotides not matched to a gene: 13. The chain's CDR3 is CASSTSRDSFRPQHF. As DNA, the CDR3 is TGTGCCAGCAGTACGTCCCGGGACAGTTTCAGGCCCCAGCATTTT.

This chain links TRBV14 with TRBJ2-7; 7 nucleotides match TRBD2. V dropped 1 base and J dropped 7; count of bases not matched to a gene: 7. The CDR3 consists of 14 residues. Per the germline V gene, CDR1 is SGHDN and CDR2 is FVKESK. The CDR3 here is CASSQGGRGSEQYF. The DNA of the CDR3 is TGTGCCAGCAGCCAAGGGGGGAGGGGAAGTGAGCAGTACTTC.

The genes are TRBV19 and TRBJ2-1, with TRBD2 as a possible D gene (7 bases). V lost 4 bases, J lost 4 bases, and 17 bases lay in between. The CDR3 contains 16 residues. CDR1 is LNHDA, CDR2 SQIVND, per germline (reference sequence). In DNA, the CDR3 is TGTGCCAGTAGTACCTGGGGGCGGGGACTATACAATGAGCAGTTCTTC. Protein product: CASSTWGRGLYNEQFF. The full variable domain, its missing parts supplied by reference TRBV19 and TRBJ2-1, is DGGITQSPKYLFRKEGQNVTLSCEQNLNHDAMYWYRQDPGQGLRLIYYSQIVNDFQKGDIAEGYSVSREKKESFPLTVTSAQKNPTAFYLCASSTWGRGLYNEQFFGPGTRLTVL.

Comment on this clone: Other nucleotide sequences in the sample specify the same CDR3. The gene calls are TRBV9 and TRBJ1-3; unclear D gene. V lost 0 bases and J 0 bases, leaving 7 bases between the germline ends. Per the germline V gene, CDR1 is SGDLS and CDR2 is YYNGEE. This CDR3 comprises 15 residues. The CDR3 DNA is TGTGCCAGCAGCGTAGGAGTAAGCTCTGGAAACACCATATATTTT. Its translation is CASSVGVSSGNTIYF.

The CDR3 DNA reads TGTGCCTGGAGTGTACAAGGGAGGGGCGTGTTGACGCAGTATTTT. It encodes CAWSVQGRGVLTQYF. The chain has TRBV30 and TRBJ2-3; 7 nucleotides agree with TRBD2. This CDR3 is built from 15 residues. With 0 bases clipped from V and 9 bases from J, the junction kept 12 bases outside the gene matches. Germline loops: CDR1 GTSNPN, CDR2 SVGIG (reference sequence).

The genes are TRBV7-2 and TRBJ1-5; D remains unclear. CDR3 length: 14 residues. V was cut by 2 bases and J by 7 bases, with 12 bases left in between. Germline loops: CDR1 SGHTA, CDR2 FQGNSA. The chain's CDR3 is CASSLRVSGQPQHF. The CDR3 DNA reads as TGTGCCAGCAGCTTACGGGTGTCCGGGCAGCCCCAGCATTTT. Based on the CDR3 plus reference TRBV7-2 and TRBJ1-5, the full variable domain is GAGVSQSPSNKVTEKGKDVELRCDPISGHTALYWYRQSLGQGLEFLIYFQGNSAPDKSGLPSDRFSAERTGGSVSTLTIQRTQQEDSAVYLCASSLRVSGQPQHFGDGTRLSIL.

The chain recombines TRBV2 with TRBJ2-6, with D tentatively TRBD2 (7 bases). The V and J ends lost 6 bases and 2 bases respectively, with 11 bases between them. Germline V gives CDR1 SNHLY, CDR2 FYNNEI. CDR3 length equals 15 residues. This CDR3 is CASSQGGAGANVLTF. CDR3 in DNA: TGTGCCAGCAGCCAAGGGGGGGCTGGGGCCAACGTCCTGACTTTC.

The CDR3 coding sequence is TGTGCCAGCACCCTGGGAGGCGCCCTAAATCAGCCCCAGCATTTT. Amino acids: CASTLGGALNQPQHF. The chain couples TRBV6-6 to TRBJ1-5; D gene uncertain. Germline lookup yields CDR1 MNHNY and CDR2 SVGAGI (reference sequence). The CDR3 contains 15 residues. The germline V and J ends were trimmed by 7 bases and 4 bases, with 17 bases remaining between them.

The rearrangement joins TRBV30 to TRBJ1-4; perhaps TRBD1 as D (6 bases). V shed 0 bases and J shed 15 bases, with 11 bases lying between them. The CDR3 spans 11 residues. Germline loops: CDR1 GTSNPN, CDR2 SVGIG (reference sequence). DNA of the CDR3: TGTGCCTGGAGTGTACGGCAGGGGATGTTTTTT. It translates to CAWSVRQGMFF.

This clone was counted once. The chain uses TRBV18 and TRBJ2-1, with 10 bases that match TRBD1. From germline, CDR1 is KGHSH and CDR2 LQKENI. CDR3 size: 14 residues. Unmatched junction bases numbered 3, after V lost 3 bases and J lost 7 bases. The CDR3 region is CASSPGTGENEQFF. The CDR3 bases are TGTGCCAGCTCACCGGGGACAGGGGAAAATGAGCAGTTCTTC. Combining the CDR3 with reference TRBV18 and TRBJ2-1 gives the whole variable domain NAGVMQNPRHLVRRRGQEARLRCSPMKGHSHVYWYRQLPEEGLKFMVYLQKENIIDESGMPKERFSAEFPKEGPSILRIQQVVRGDSAAYFCASSPGTGENEQFFGPGTRLTVL.

This clone was seen only once. The chain links TRBV3-1 (or the pseudogene TRBV3-2) to TRBJ2-1; D not resolved. Germline CDR1 and CDR2: LGHDT and YNNKEL (reference sequence). V dropped 0 bases and J dropped 4 bases, with 10 bases sitting between them. This CDR3 spans 15 amino acids. The CDR3 loop reads CASSQEGTAYNEQFF. The CDR3 nucleotides are TGTGCCAGCAGCCAAGAAGGAACAGCTTACAATGAGCAGTTCTTC.

This CDR3 is CASTRSSYNEQFF. The CDR3 nucleotides read TGTGCCAGCACGAGGAGCTCCTACAATGAGCAGTTCTTC. The genes are TRBV27 and TRBJ2-1; no definite D call. Trimming stripped 7 bases from V and 0 bases from J, with 7 bases between. CDR1 MNHEY and CDR2 SMNVEV come from the germline V gene (reference sequence). This CDR3 has 13 residues.

The chain is built from TRBV15 and TRBJ1-1, with unresolved D. The CDR3 length is 17 residues. CDR1 is LNHNV and CDR2 is YYDKDF in the germline V gene (reference sequence). Trimming took 0 bases from V and 2 from J, leaving 16 bases between them. CDR3 amino acids: CATSRDDGYFRNTEAFF. For the CDR3, the DNA is TGTGCCACCAGCAGAGATGACGGGTATTTTCGTAACACTGAAGCTTTCTTT.

This clone occurred a few times. This chain links TRBV15 with TRBJ1-1; a weak D match, TRBD1 (6 bases). This CDR3 contains 16 residues. Per the germline V gene, CDR1 is LNHNV and CDR2 is YYDKDF (reference sequence). Trimming removed 0 bases at V and 5 bases at J, with 16 bases between. The CDR3 region is CATSRDGQRRKTEAFF. DNA of the CDR3: TGTGCCACCAGCAGAGATGGACAGCGGAGGAAAACTGAAGCTTTCTTT.